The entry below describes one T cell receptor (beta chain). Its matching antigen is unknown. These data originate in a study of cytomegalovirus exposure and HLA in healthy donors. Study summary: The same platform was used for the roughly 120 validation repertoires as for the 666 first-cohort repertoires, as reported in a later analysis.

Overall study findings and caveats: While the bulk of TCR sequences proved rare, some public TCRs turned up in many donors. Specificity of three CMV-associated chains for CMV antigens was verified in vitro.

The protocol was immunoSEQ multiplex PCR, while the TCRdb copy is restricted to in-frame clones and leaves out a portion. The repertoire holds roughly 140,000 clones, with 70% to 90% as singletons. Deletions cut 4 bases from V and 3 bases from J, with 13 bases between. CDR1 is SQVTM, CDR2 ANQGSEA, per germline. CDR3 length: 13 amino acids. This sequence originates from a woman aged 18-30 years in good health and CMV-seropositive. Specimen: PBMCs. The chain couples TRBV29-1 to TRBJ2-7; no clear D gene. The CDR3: CSVGSGPIYEQYF. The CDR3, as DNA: TGCAGCGTTGGGTCAGGTCCTATCTACGAGCAGTACTTC.